Detailed here is one TCR beta chain. The antigen is not known. CDR3 length equals 15 residues. Germline CDR1 reads SEHNR; CDR2 reads FQNEAQ (reference sequence). With 4 bases removed from V and 0 bases from J, the gap between germline ends came to 12 bases. Every subset had its genomic DNA shared out evenly among several immunoSEQ plates. Method: immunoSEQ multiplex PCR; TCRdb's copy keeps in-frame clones and lacks some. The table shows some 2,000,000 clones, with 85% to 95% occurring only once. The data belong to a study of shared clonotypes between healthy human individuals. Whole-study results and caveats: All-four-donor shared clonotypes had higher generation probabilities than non-shared clonotypes did.

Naive CD8 cells were CD45RO-negative, positively selected for CCR7, excluding terminally differentiated effector memory CD45RA+ cells. The rearrangement joins TRBV7-9 to TRBJ1-2, with D possibly matching TRBD1 (6 bases). The specimen was naive CD8+ T cells sorted from blood. The sequence was obtained from a man aged 18-30 years in good health. CDR3 DNA: TGTGCCAGCAGCTCCCCGACAGGAACTAACTATGGCTACACCTTC. Encoded protein: CASSSPTGTNYGYTF.